This T cell receptor (beta chain) was sequenced for a study of blood T cells in healthy people across ages. Study-level results: Possibly, changes in expanded clonotypes were confounded because donor CMV status was unknown. Correlation between TCR beta diversity and naive T cell percentage was strong. Significant beta diversity loss was already apparent by age about 39, declining roughly linearly.

The V gene's germline CDR1 is LGHNA and CDR2 YSLEER. V gave up 1 base and J gave up 2 bases, with 11 bases separating them. The CDR3 runs to 15 residues. This clonotype was observed a handful of times. What it binds is not known. Sample-barcoded 5' priming and a J-beta primer mix drove a second PCR of roughly 6 to 12 cycles. TCRdb re-called the 5' RACE reads with MiXCR, one entry per CDR3 protein. The table shows around 1,900,000 distinct CDR3 sequences, with more than 35% occurring only once. The rearrangement links TRBV4-3 to TRBJ1-1, with D unclear. The sequence was collected from a human donor in good health. Sample: blood. The CDR3 sequence: CASSQALGSNTEAFF. The CDR3 DNA reads as TGCGCCAGCAGCCAAGCTTTGGGCAGTAACACTGAAGCTTTCTTT.